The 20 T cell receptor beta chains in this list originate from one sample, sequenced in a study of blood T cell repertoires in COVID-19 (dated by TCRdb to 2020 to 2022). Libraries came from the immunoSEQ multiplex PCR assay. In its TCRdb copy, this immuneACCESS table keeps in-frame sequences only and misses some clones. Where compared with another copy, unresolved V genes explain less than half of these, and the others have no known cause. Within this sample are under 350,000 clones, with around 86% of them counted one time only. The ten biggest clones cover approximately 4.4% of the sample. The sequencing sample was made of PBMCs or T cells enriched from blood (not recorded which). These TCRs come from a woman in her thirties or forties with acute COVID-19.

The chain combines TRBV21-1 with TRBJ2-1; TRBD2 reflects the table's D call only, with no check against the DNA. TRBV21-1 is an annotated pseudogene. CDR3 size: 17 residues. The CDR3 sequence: CASSKARGLATDNEQFF. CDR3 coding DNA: TGTGCCAGCAGCAAAGCTCGGGGACTAGCTACAGACAATGAGCAGTTCTTC.

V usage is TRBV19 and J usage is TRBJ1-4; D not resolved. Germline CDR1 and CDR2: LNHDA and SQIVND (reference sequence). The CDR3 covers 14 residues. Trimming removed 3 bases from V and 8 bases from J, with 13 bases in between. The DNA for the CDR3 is TGTGCCAGTAGTATCACGCGGGGAGGGGAAAAACTGTTTTTT. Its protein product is CASSITRGGEKLFF.

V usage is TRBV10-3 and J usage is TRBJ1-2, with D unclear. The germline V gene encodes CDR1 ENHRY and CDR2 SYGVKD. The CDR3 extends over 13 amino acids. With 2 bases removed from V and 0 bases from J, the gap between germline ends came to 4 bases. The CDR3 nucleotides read TGTGCCATCAGTGAGGCGACTAACTATGGCTACACCTTC. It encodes CAISEATNYGYTF.

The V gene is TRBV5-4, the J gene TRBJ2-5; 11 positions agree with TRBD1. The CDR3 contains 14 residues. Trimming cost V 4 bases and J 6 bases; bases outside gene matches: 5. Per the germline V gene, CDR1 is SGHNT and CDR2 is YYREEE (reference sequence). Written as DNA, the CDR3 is TGTGCCAGCAGCGGGGGACAGGGGGTCAAGACCCAGTACTTC. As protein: CASSGGQGVKTQYF.

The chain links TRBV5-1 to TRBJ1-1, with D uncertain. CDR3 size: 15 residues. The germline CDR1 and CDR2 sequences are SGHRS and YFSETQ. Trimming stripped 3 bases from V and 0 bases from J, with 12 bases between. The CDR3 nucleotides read TGCGCCAGCAGCTGGGATCCGGGGATGAACACTGAAGCTTTCTTT. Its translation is CASSWDPGMNTEAFF.

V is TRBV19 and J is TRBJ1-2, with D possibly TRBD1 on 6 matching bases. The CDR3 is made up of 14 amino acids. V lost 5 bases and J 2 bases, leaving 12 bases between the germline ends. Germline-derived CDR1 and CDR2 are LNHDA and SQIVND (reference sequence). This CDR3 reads CASSRGQQNYGYTF. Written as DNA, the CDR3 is TGTGCCAGTAGTCGAGGACAGCAAAACTATGGCTACACCTTC.

Here the CDR3 reads CASSPLKGAGYGYTF. The CDR3 coding sequence is TGTGCCAGCTCACCTCTGAAGGGGGCTGGCTATGGCTACACCTTC. The V call is TRBV18, the J call TRBJ1-2, with 7 bases matching TRBD1. J lost 4 bases, V lost 3 bases, and 8 bases had no gene match. The CDR3 is 15 amino acids. In germline, CDR1 is KGHSH, CDR2 LQKENI.

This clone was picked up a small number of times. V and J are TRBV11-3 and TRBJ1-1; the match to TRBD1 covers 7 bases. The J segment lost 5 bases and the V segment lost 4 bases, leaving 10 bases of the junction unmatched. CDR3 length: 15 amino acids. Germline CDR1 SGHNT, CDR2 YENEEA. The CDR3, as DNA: TGTGCCAGCAGCTCTGGTCCCGGGACAGCGACTGAAGCTTTCTTT. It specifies CASSSGPGTATEAFF.

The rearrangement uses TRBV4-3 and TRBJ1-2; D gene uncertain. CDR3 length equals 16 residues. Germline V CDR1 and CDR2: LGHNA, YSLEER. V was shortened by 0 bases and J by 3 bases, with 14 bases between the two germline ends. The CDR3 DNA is TGCGCCAGCAGCCAAGATCCGAACGGGAATTACTATGGCTACACCTTC. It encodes CASSQDPNGNYYGYTF.

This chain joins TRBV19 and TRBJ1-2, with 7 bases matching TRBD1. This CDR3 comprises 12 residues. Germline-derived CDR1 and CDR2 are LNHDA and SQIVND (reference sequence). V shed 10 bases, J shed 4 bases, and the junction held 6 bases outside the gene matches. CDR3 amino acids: CATRTGGYGYTF. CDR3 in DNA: TGTGCCACTAGGACAGGCGGCTATGGCTACACCTTC.

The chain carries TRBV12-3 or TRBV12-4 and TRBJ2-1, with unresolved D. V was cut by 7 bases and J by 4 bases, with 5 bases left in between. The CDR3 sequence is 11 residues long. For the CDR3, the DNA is TGTGCCAGCAATACTTACAATGAGCAGTTCTTC. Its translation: CASNTYNEQFF.

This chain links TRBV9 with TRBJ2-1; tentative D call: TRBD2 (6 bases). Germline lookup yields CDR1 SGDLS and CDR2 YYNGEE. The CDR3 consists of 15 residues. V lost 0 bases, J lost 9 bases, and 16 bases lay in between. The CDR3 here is CASSVGPGGIGEQFF. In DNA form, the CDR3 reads TGTGCCAGCAGCGTAGGCCCCGGGGGAATTGGTGAGCAGTTCTTC. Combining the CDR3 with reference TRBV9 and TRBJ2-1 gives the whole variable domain DSGVTQTPKHLITATGQRVTLRCSPRSGDLSVYWYQQSLDQGLQFLIQYYNGEERAKGNILERFSAQQFPDLHSELNLSSLELGDSALYFCASSVGPGGIGEQFFGPGTRLTVL.

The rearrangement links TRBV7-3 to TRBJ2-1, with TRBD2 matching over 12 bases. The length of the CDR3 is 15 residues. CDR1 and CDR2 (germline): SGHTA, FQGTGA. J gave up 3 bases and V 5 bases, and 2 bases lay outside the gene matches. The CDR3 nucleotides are TGTGCCAGCAGCAGACTAGCGGGAGACTACAATGAGCAGTTCTTC. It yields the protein CASSRLAGDYNEQFF.

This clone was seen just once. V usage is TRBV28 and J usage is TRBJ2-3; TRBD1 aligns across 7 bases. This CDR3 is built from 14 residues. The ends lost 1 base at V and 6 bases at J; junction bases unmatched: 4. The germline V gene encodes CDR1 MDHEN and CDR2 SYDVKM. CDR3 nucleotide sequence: TGTGCCAGCAGTTTATCAGACAGGGCCGATACGCAGTATTTT. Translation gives CASSLSDRADTQYF.

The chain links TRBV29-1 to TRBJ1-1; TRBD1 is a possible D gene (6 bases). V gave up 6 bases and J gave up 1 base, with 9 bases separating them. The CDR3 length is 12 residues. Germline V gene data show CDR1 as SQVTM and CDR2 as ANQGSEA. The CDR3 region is CSVLTGNTEAFF. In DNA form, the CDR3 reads TGCAGCGTCCTGACAGGGAACACTGAAGCTTTCTTT.

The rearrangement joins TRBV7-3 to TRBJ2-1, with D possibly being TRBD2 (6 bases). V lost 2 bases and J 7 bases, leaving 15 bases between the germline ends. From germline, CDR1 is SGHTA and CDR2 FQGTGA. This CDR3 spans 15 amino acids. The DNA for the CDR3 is TGTGCCAGCAGCTTATTTACGGGAGCAGGAAATGAGCAGTTCTTC. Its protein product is CASSLFTGAGNEQFF.

The CDR3, as DNA: TGTGCCAGCAGCTTGCAGGATAATGGCTACACCTTC. Its translation: CASSLQDNGYTF. The V gene is TRBV11-2, the J gene TRBJ1-2; D is ambiguous. Germline assignment: CDR1 SGHAT and CDR2 FQNNGV. This CDR3 is 12 amino acids long. The ends were cut back, 3 bases at V and 6 bases at J, with 8 bases in the middle.

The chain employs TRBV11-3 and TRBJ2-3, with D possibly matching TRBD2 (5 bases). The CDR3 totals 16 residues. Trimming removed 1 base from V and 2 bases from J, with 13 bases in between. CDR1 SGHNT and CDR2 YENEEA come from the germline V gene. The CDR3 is CASSLGSSLYTDTQYF. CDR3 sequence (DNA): TGTGCCAGCAGCTTAGGTTCTAGCCTCTACACAGATACGCAGTATTTT.

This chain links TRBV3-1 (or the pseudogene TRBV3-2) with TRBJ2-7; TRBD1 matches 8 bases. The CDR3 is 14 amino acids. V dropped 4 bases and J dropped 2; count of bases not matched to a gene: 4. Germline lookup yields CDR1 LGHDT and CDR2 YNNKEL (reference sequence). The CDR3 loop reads CASSPSGQAYEQYF. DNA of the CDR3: TGTGCCAGCAGCCCATCGGGACAGGCCTACGAGCAGTACTTC.

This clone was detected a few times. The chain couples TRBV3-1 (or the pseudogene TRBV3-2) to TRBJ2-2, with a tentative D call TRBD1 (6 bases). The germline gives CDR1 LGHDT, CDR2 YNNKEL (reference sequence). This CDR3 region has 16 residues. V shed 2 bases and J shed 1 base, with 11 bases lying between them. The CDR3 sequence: CASSQRTARNTGELFF. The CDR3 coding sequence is TGTGCCAGCAGCCAACGGACAGCGCGGAACACCGGGGAGCTGTTTTTT.